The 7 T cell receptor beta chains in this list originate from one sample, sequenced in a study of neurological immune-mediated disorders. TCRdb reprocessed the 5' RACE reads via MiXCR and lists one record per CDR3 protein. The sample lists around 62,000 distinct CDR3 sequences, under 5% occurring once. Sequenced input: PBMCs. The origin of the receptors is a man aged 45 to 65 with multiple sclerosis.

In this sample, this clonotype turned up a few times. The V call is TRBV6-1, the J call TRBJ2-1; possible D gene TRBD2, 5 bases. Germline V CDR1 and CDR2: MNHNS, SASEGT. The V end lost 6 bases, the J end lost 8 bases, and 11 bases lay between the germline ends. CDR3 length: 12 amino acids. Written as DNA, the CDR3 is TGTGCCAGCAGCCCGCCCGGGGATGAGCAGTTCTTC. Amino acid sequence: CASSPPGDEQFF.

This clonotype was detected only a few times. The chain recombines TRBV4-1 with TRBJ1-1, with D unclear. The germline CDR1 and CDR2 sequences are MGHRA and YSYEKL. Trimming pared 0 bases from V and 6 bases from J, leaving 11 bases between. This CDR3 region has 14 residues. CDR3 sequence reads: CASSQDPYLAEAFF. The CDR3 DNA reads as TGCGCCAGCAGCCAAGATCCTTATCTCGCTGAAGCTTTCTTT.

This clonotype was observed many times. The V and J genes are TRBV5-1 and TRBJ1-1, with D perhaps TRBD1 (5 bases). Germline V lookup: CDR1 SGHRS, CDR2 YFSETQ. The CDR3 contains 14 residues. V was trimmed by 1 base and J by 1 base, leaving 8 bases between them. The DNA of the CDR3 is TGCGCCAGCAGCTTGCGACAGAGGAACACTGAAGCTTTCTTT. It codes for CASSLRQRNTEAFF. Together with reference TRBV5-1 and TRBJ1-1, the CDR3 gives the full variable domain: KAGVTQTPRYLIKTRGQQVTLSCSPISGHRSVSWYQQTPGQGLQFLFEYFSETQRNKGNFPGRFSGRQFSNSRSEMNVSTLELGDSALYLCASSLRQRNTEAFFGQGTRLTVV.

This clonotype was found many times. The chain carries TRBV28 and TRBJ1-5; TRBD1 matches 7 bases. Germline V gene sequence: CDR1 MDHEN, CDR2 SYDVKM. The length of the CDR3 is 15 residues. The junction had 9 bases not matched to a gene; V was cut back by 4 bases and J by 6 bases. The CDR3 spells CASSSDRVSVQPQHF. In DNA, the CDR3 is TGTGCCAGCAGTTCCGACAGGGTTTCGGTTCAGCCCCAGCATTTT.

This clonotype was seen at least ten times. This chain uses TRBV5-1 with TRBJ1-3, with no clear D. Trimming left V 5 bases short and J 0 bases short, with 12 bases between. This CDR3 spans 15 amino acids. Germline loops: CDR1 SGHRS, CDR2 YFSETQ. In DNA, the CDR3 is TGCGCCAGCAGTATGGATGCTAACTCTGGAAACACCATATATTTT. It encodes CASSMDANSGNTIYF.

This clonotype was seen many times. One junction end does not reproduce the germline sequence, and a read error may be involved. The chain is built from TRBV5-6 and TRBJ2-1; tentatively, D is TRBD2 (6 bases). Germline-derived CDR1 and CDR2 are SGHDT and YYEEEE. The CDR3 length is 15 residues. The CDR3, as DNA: TGTGCCAGCACCTTGGAGGGTTCCTCCTACAATGAGCAGTTCTTC. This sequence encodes CASTLEGSSYNEQFF. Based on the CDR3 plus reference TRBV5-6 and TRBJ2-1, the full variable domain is DAGVTQSPTHLIKTRGQQVTLRCSPKSGHDTVSWYQQALGQGPQFIFQYYEEEERQRGNFPDRFSGHQFPNYSSELNVNALLLGDSALYLCASTLEGSSYNEQFFGPGTRLTVL.

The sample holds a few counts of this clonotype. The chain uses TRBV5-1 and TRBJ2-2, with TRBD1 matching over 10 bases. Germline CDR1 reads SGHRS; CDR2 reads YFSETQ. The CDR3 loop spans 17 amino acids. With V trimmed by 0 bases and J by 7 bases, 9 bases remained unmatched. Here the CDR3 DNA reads TGCGCCAGCAGCTTGGAGGAGGACAGGGGGTTTGACGGGGAGCTGTTTTTT. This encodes CASSLEEDRGFDGELFF.